These 9 T cell receptor beta chains were all obtained from the same sample, sequenced in a study of Graves' ophthalmopathy and Graves' hyperthyroidism. Researchers took RNA transcripts and amplified TCR beta CDR3 regions from them. Second-round multiplex PCR followed a first-round RT-PCR using HTBI primers. One entry per CDR3 protein results from TCRdb running MiXCR on the multiplex PCR reads. The table includes a few hundred thousand distinct CDR3 sequences, 17% detected once. The sample was peripheral blood. These receptors were obtained from an adult man with Graves' ophthalmopathy.

This clonotype was recorded at least ten times. The gene calls are TRBV4-2 and TRBJ2-7; a weak D match, TRBD2 (5 bases). V was cut by 0 bases and J by 1 base, with 7 bases left in between. Germline CDR1 is LGHNA and CDR2 is YNFKEQ. The CDR3 runs 14 residues. The CDR3 reads CASSQDGSSYEQYF. In nucleotides, the CDR3 is TGTGCCAGCAGCCAAGATGGGAGTTCCTACGAGCAGTACTTC.

This clonotype was detected ten times or more. The chain couples TRBV5-1 to TRBJ1-5; D is uncertain. V was pared by 0 bases and J by 7 bases, with 11 bases between. The CDR3 sequence is 14 residues long. CDR1 is SGHRS, CDR2 YFSETQ, per germline. The CDR3, as DNA: TGCGCCAGCAGCTTGGGGGCCCCTGAACAGCCCCAGCATTTT. This sequence encodes CASSLGAPEQPQHF. The full variable domain, its missing parts supplied by reference TRBV5-1 and TRBJ1-5, is KAGVTQTPRYLIKTRGQQVTLSCSPISGHRSVSWYQQTPGQGLQFLFEYFSETQRNKGNFPGRFSGRQFSNSRSEMNVSTLELGDSALYLCASSLGAPEQPQHFGDGTRLSIL.

The chain combines TRBV11-2 with TRBJ2-5, with D possibly called TRBD1 or TRBD2 (5 bases each). Per germline, CDR1 SGHAT and CDR2 FQNNGV. The CDR3 loop spans 14 amino acids. V dropped 5 bases and J dropped 3 bases, with 13 bases sitting between them. The CDR3 DNA follows: TGTGCCAGCAGCCCAAGCGGACAAAAAGAGACCCAGTACTTC. Encoded protein: CASSPSGQKETQYF.

Comments on this clonotype: One junction end does not reproduce the germline sequence, and a read error may be involved. The chain uses TRBV9 and TRBJ2-7; TRBD2 matches at 9 bases. Germline values: CDR1 SGDLS, CDR2 YYNGEE. The CDR3 is 16 residues long. The CDR3 DNA sequence: TGTTCCAGCAGCGCCTGTGCTAGCGGGAAGTTCTACGAGCAGTACTTC. As protein: CSSSACASGKFYEQYF.

At least ten counts were recorded for this clonotype. The chain employs TRBV4-1 and TRBJ2-7; D unclear. V was shortened by 1 base and J by 7 bases, with 11 bases between the two germline ends. Germline loops: CDR1 MGHRA, CDR2 YSYEKL. CDR3 length: 13 amino acids. Here the CDR3 DNA reads TGCGCCAGCAGCCAAGGGGTTCGCCGGGAGCAGTACTTC. Protein sequence: CASSQGVRREQYF.

This clonotype occurred many times. This rearrangement joins TRBV19 to TRBJ2-2; maybe TRBD2 (5 bases). The CDR3 has 12 amino acids. The V end was cut by 5 bases, the J end by 13 bases, with 14 bases between. Germline V gene lookup returns CDR1 LNHDA and CDR2 SQIVND (reference sequence). The CDR3: CASSHQIGGLFF. The CDR3 nucleotides are TGTGCCAGTAGTCACCAAATCGGAGGGCTGTTTTTT.

On this clonotype: The final CDR3 position lacks the conserved phenylalanine or tryptophan, pointing to a likely read error. The chain combines TRBV27 with TRBJ1-1; 8 bases map to TRBD1. V gave up 3 bases and J gave up 6 bases; unmatched junction bases: 9. From germline, CDR1 is MNHEY and CDR2 SMNVEV (reference sequence). This CDR3 spans 15 amino acids. The CDR3 protein is CASSFWDRRRAEAFL. DNA for the CDR3: TGTGCCAGCAGTTTTTGGGACAGGAGGCGAGCTGAAGCTTTCTTG.

In the case of this clonotype: A much larger clonotype is one base distant, so this may be a read error. The conserved phenylalanine or tryptophan is not found at the CDR3 terminus, so this likely reflects a read error. The CDR3 protein is CASSLVPRNSYEQYS. The DNA for the CDR3 is TGCGCCAGCAGCTTGGTCCCGCGGAACTCCTACGAGCAGTACTCC. The chain joins TRBV5-1 to TRBJ2-7; no clear D gene. The V gene lost 0 bases and the J gene lost 0 bases, with 10 bases spanning the gap. Looked up from germline, CDR1 is SGHRS and CDR2 is YFSETQ. This CDR3 has 15 residues.

This clonotype was detected many times. The genes are TRBV29-1 and TRBJ2-5; D gene ambiguous. This CDR3 has 10 amino acids. Germline-derived CDR1 and CDR2 are SQVTM and ANQGSEA. Trimming cost V 4 bases and J 1 base, with 1 base left between them. The DNA for the CDR3 is TGCAGCGTTGCCCAAGAGACCCAGTACTTC. It codes for CSVAQETQYF.